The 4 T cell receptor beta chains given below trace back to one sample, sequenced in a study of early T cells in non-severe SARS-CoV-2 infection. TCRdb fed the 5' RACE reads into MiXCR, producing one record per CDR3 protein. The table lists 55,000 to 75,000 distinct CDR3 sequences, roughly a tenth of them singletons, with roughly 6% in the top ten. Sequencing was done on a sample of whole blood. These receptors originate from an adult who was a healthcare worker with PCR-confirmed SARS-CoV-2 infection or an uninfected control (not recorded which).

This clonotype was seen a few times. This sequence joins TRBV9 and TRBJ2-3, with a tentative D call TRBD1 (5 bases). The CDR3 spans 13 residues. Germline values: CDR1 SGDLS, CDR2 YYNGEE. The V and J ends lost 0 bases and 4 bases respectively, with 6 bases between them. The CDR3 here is CASSVEQADTQYF. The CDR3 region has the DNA TGTGCCAGCAGCGTAGAACAGGCAGATACGCAGTATTTT.

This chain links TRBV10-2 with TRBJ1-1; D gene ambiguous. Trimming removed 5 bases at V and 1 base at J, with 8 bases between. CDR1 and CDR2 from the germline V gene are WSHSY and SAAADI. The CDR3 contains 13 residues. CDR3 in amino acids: CASSRYKNTEAFF. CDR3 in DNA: TGCGCCAGCAGTCGTTATAAGAACACTGAAGCTTTCTTT.

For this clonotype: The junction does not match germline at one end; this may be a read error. CDR3: CAGSSRTGPAFF. DNA for the CDR3: TGTGCCGGCAGTTCAAGGACAGGGCCAGCTTTCTTT. The chain links TRBV28 to TRBJ1-1; 8 bases map to TRBD1. Germline values: CDR1 MDHEN, CDR2 SYDVKM. This CDR3 comprises 12 residues.

This chain's CDR3 is CATRPGPRAKNIQYF. CDR3 DNA: TGTGCCACCCGGCCGGGACCCCGAGCCAAAAACATTCAGTACTTC. The rearrangement uses TRBV10-3 and TRBJ2-4; D is tentatively TRBD1 or TRBD2 (5 bases each). This CDR3 region has 15 residues. Trimming pared 10 bases from V and 0 bases from J, leaving 16 bases between. Germline assignment: CDR1 ENHRY and CDR2 SYGVKD.